The clone carrying this T cell receptor beta chain occurred many times. These data come from a study of T-cell reconstitution after alpha-beta-depleted transplantation in children. Per the germline V gene, CDR1 is LGHNA and CDR2 is YNFKEQ. CDR3 size: 16 residues. Losses at the gene ends were 1 base for V and 4 bases for J; bases not matched to a gene: 5. During its preparation, the TCRbeta library received unique molecular identifiers. TCRdb used MiXCR to reprocess the PCR reads, holding one entry per CDR3 protein. The sample records under 300,000 distinct CDR3 sequences, approximately 9.8% being singletons.

Sequenced here: PBMCs from the stem cell graft donor, sampled from the stem cell graft. This clonotype originated in a human donor who donated a stem cell graft to a child with SCID. This chain uses TRBV4-2 with TRBJ2-5; 11 nucleotides agree with TRBD2. The CDR3 region is CASSQGLAGLGETQYF. In nucleotides, the CDR3 is TGTGCCAGCAGCCAAGGACTAGCGGGGTTGGGAGAGACCCAGTACTTC.